This paragraph covers one T cell receptor (beta chain) sequence. These data originate in a study of blood T cell repertoires in COVID-19. Background on the study: The origin of the acute and convalescent COVID-19 samples was the United States, Italy and Spain. Sample material is recorded as cDNA or gDNA derived from T cells, B-cell-depleted T cells, or PBMCs.

Source study methods: Amplification from reference gene primers served as the basis for estimated nucleated cell counts. Produced via immunoSEQ multiplex PCR; TCRdb's table is partial and in-frame only. V, J and clone size were drawn from that table, and D and trimming were deduced from the DNA. The sample holds roughly 150,000 clones, 82% seen once. The CDR3 is 15 amino acids. Between the trimmed V and J ends, which lost 4 bases and 0 bases, there was a span of 12 bases. Germline values: CDR1 SGHNT, CDR2 YYREEE (reference sequence). This chain uses TRBV5-4 with TRBJ2-3; a possible D gene is TRBD1 (6 bases). The TCR comes from a woman of 80 years or more with acute or convalescent COVID-19. The specimen sequenced was peripheral blood. The CDR3 DNA follows: TGTGCCAGCAGCCGAGGACAGACTAGCACAGATACGCAGTATTTT. It specifies CASSRGQTSTDTQYF. Full variable domain (missing parts from reference TRBV5-4 and TRBJ2-3): ETGVTQSPTHLIKTRGQQVTLRCSSQSGHNTVSWYQQALGQGPQFIFQYYREEENGRGNFPPRFSGLQFPNYSSELNVNALELDDSALYLCASSRGQTSTDTQYFGPGTRLTVL.